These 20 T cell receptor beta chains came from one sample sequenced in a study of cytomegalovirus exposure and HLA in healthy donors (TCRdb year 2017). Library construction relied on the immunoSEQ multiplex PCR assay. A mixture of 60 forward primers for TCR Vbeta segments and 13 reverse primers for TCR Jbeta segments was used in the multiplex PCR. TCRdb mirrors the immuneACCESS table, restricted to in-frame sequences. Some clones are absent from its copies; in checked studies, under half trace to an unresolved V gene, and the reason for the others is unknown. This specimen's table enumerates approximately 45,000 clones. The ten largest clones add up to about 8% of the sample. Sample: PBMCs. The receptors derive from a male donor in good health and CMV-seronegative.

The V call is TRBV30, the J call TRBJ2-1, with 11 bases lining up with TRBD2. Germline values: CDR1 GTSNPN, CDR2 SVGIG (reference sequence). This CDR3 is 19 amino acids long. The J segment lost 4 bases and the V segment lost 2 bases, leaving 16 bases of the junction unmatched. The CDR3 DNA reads TGTGCCTGGAGTTCGGGGGGCCGAACGGGACTAGCGGTTTACAATGAGCAGTTCTTC. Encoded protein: CAWSSGGRTGLAVYNEQFF.

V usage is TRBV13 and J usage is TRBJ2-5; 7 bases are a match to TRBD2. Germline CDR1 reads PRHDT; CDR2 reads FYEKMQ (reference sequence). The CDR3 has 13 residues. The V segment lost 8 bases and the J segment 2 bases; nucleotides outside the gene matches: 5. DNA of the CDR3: TGTGCCAGCCAGTCGGGAGGACAAGAGACCCAGTACTTC. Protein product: CASQSGGQETQYF.

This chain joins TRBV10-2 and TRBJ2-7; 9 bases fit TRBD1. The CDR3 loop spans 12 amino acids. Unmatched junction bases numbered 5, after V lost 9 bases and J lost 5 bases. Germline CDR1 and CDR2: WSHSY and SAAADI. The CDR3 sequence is CASRTGENEQYF. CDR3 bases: TGCGCCAGTCGGACAGGGGAAAACGAGCAGTACTTC.

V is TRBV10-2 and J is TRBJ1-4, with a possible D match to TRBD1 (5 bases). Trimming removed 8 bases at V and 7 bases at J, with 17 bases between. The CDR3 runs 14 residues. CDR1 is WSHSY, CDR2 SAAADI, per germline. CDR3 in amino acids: CASAGGHESEKLFF. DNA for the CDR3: TGCGCCAGCGCAGGTGGACATGAGTCTGAAAAACTGTTTTTT.

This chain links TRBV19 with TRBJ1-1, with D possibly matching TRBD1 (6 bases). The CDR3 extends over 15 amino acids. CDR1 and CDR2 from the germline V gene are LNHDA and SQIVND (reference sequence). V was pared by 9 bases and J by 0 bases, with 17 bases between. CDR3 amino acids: CASRTGKAMNTEAFF. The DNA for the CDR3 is TGTGCCAGCAGAACAGGGAAGGCGATGAACACTGAAGCTTTCTTT.

The CDR3 DNA reads TGTGCCATCAGTCCCGGACAGGGGGTAGGAAACACCATATATTTT. It codes for CAISPGQGVGNTIYF. The V call is TRBV10-3, the J call TRBJ1-3, with 10 positions matching TRBD1. After removal of 5 bases from V and 4 bases from J, the junction contained 5 bases not matched to a gene. This CDR3 has 15 residues. CDR1 and CDR2 from the germline V gene are ENHRY and SYGVKD.

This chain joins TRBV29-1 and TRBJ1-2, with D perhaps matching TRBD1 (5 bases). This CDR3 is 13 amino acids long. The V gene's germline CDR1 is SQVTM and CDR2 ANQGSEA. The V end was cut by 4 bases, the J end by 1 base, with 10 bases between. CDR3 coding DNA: TGCAGCGTTGCCTCAGGGTATAACTATGGCTACACCTTC. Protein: CSVASGYNYGYTF.

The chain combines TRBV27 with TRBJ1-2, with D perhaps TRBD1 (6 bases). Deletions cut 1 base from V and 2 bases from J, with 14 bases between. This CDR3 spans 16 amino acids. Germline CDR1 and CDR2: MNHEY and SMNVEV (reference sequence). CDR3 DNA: TGTGCCAGCAGTTTATTACCGGGACAAGGGAACTATGGCTACACCTTC. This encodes CASSLLPGQGNYGYTF.

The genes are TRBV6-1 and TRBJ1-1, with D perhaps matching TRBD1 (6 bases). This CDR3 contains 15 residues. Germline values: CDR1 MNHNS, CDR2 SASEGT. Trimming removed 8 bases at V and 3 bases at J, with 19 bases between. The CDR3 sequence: CASLIPGATDTEAFF. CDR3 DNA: TGTGCCAGCTTGATCCCAGGGGCTACGGACACTGAAGCTTTCTTT.

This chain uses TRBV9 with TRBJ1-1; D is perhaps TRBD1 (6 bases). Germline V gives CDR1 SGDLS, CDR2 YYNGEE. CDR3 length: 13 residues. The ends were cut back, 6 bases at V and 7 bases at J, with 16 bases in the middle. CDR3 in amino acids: CASTSQGAIEAFF. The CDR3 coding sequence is TGTGCCAGCACCTCACAGGGAGCCATTGAAGCTTTCTTT. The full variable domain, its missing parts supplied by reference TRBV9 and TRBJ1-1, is DSGVTQTPKHLITATGQRVTLRCSPRSGDLSVYWYQQSLDQGLQFLIQYYNGEERAKGNILERFSAQQFPDLHSELNLSSLELGDSALYFCASTSQGAIEAFFGQGTRLTVV.

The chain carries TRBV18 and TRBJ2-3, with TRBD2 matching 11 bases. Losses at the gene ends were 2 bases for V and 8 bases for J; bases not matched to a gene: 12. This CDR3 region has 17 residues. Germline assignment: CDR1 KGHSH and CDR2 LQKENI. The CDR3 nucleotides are TGTGCCAGCTCACCAGATTCCGGGACTAGCGGAGTCGGTACGCAGTATTTT. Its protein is CASSPDSGTSGVGTQYF.

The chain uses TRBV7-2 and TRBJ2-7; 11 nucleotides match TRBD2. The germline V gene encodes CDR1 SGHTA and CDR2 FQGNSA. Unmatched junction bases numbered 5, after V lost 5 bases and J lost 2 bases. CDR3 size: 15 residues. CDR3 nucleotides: TGTGCCAGCAGCCAGGGACTAGCGGCTACCTACGAGCAGTACTTC. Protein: CASSQGLAATYEQYF.

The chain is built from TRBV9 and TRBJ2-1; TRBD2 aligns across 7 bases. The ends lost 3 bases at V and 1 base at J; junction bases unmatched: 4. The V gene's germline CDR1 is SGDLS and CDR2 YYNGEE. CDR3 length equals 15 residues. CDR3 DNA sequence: TGTGCCAGCAGCGCAGGACTAGATTCCTACAATGAGCAGTTCTTC. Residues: CASSAGLDSYNEQFF.

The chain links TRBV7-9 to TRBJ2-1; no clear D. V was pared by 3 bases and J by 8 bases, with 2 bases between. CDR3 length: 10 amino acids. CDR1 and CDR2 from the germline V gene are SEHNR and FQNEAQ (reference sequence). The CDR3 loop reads CASSFDEQFF. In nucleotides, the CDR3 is TGTGCCAGCAGCTTCGATGAGCAGTTCTTC.

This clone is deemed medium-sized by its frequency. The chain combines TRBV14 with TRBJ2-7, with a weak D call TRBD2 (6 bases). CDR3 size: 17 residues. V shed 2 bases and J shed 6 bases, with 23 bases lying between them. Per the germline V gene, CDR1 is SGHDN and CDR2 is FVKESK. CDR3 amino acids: CASSQLNAGPLYCEQYF. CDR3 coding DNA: TGTGCCAGCAGCCAACTTAACGCGGGGCCCCTCTACTGCGAGCAGTACTTC.

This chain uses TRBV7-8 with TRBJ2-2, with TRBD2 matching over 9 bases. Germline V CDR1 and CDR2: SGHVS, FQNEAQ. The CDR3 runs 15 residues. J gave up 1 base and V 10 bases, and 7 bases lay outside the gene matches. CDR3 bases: TGTGCCACCCTTAGACTAGCGGAGAACACCGGGGAGCTGTTTTTT. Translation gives CATLRLAENTGELFF.

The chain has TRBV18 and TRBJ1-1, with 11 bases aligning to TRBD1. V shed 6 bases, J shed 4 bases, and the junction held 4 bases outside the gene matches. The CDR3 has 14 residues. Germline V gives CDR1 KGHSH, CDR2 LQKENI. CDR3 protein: CASSRGQGATEAFF. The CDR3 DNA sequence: TGTGCCAGCTCCCGCGGACAGGGGGCCACTGAAGCTTTCTTT.

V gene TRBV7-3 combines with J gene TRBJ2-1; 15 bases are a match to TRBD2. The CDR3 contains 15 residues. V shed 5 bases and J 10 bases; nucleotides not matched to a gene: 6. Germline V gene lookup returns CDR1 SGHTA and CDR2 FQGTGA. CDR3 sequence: CASSPGLAGGTEQFF. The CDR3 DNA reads TGTGCCAGCAGCCCGGGACTAGCGGGGGGAACGGAGCAGTTCTTC.

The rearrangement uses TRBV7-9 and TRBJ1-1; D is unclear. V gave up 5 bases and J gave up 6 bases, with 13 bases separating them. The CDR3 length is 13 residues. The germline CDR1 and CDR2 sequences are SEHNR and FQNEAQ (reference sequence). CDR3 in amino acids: CASSPTTSAEAFF. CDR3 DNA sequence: TGTGCCAGCAGCCCCACCACAAGCGCTGAAGCTTTCTTT.

As DNA, the CDR3 is TGTGCCACTGAACAGGGCAGGAGAAATCAGCCCCAGCATTTT. Amino acids: CATEQGRRNQPQHF. J is TRBJ1-5 and V is TRBV19, with a possible D match to TRBD1 (6 bases). The CDR3 has 14 amino acids. V was clipped by 10 bases and J by 4 bases, with 17 bases between them. Germline V gene data show CDR1 as LNHDA and CDR2 as SQIVND (reference sequence).